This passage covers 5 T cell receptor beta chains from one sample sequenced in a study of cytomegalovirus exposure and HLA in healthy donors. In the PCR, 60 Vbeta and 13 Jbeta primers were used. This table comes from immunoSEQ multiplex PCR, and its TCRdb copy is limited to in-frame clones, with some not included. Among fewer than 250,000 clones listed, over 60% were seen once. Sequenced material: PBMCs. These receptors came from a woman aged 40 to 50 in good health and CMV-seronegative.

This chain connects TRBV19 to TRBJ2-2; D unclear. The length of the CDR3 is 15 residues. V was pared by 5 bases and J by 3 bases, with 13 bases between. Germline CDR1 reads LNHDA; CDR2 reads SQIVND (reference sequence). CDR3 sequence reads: CASSLLGRDTGELFF. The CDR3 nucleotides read TGTGCCAGTAGTCTGTTAGGTCGGGACACCGGGGAGCTGTTTTTT.

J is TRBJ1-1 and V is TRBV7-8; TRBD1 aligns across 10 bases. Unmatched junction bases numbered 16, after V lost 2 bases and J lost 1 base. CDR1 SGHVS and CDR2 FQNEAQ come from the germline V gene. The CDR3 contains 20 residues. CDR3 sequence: CASSLPRDRGQITGNTEAFF. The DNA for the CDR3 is TGTGCCAGCAGCTTACCCCGGGACAGGGGACAAATTACTGGGAACACTGAAGCTTTCTTT.

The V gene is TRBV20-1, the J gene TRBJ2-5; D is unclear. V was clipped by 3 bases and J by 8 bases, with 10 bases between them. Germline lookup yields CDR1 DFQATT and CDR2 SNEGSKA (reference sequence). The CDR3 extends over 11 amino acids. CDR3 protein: CSARARKTQYF. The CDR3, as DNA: TGCAGTGCTAGGGCTCGAAAAACCCAGTACTTC.

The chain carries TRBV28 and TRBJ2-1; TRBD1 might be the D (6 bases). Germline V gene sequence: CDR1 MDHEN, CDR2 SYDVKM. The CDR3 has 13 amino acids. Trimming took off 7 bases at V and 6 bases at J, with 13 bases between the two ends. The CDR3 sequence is CASTKYRANEQFF. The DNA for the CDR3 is TGTGCCAGCACCAAATACAGGGCCAATGAGCAGTTCTTC.

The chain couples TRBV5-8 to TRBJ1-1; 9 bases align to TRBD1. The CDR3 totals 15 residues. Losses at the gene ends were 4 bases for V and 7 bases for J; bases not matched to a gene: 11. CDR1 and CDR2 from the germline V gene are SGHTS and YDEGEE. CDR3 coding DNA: TGTGCCAGCAGCGCCCCGGGACAGGGTTTAAGTGAAGCTTTCTTT. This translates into CASSAPGQGLSEAFF.